This T cell receptor (beta chain) is drawn from a study of HIV-infected children after antiretroviral therapy interruption. Study-level information: Children's median ages were about 9.5 years and 8 years by group. Most participating children were previously exposed to EBV and CMV. Study findings and constraints: Some non-naive CD45RA+ T cells might be present among sorted naive cells. The Gini coefficient of naive CD4+ repertoires rose, returning to baseline by 3 years.

CDR3 length: 14 residues. The V and J ends lost 4 bases and 8 bases, in that order; junction bases with no gene match: 10. The treatment: PENTA 11 planned treatment interruption arm or continuous ART arm. Unique molecular identifiers were included in an RNA-based 3' RACE TCR library. TCRdb used MiXCR to reprocess the 3' RACE reads, holding one entry per CDR3 protein. The data contain about 89,000 distinct CDR3 sequences, 6.9% of them singletons. This clonotype came up many times. The antigen remains unidentified. The receptor comes from a pool of human donors with HIV. The source was CD45RA+ CD4+ T cells from PBMCs, pooled from several time points, collected from a donor given antiretroviral therapy, either interrupted or continuous. Subset reported: naive CD4+ CD45RA+ CD45RO- T cells. The chain links TRBV12-3 or TRBV12-4 to TRBJ1-2; 7 nucleotides agree with TRBD1. DNA of the CDR3: TGTGCCAGCAGTTCTACAGGGGCGAAGATAGGCTACACCTTC. Amino acid sequence: CASSSTGAKIGYTF.